One TCR beta chain is described in this entry. Its matching antigen is unknown. These data originate in a study of T cell responses to AZD1222 COVID-19 vaccine. General observations from the study: Only a handful of AZD1222 recipients were seropositive at baseline.

TCRdb's copy holds only in-frame clones and misses some; the assay was immunoSEQ multiplex PCR. The sample carries over 130,000 clones, roughly 92% recorded once. The germline CDR1 and CDR2 sequences are MGHDK and SYGVNS. V shed 4 bases and J shed 14 bases, with 15 bases lying between them. The CDR3 runs 12 residues. V and J are TRBV25-1 and TRBJ2-1; a possible D gene is TRBD2 (6 bases). The receptor comes from an adult who received the AZD1222 COVID-19 vaccine. This specimen consisted of peripheral blood, obtained 28 days after the second AZD1222 dose. CDR3 region: CASSAPGGAEFF. CDR3 bases: TGTGCCAGCAGTGCCCCTGGCGGGGCAGAGTTCTTC.